This TCR beta chain is from a study of metastatic and nonmetastatic thyroid tumors. Regarding the study as a whole: A significant increase in TCR beta diversity was reportedly seen in malignant thyroid tumors relative to benign nodules, in blood and tumor.

TCRdb re-clonotyped the PCR reads through MiXCR. In the table there are more than 20,000 clones, over 10% of which are singletons. The CDR3 spans 17 residues. Germline V gene sequence: CDR1 MNHEY, CDR2 SVGEGT. Trimming cost V 5 bases and J 2 bases, with 19 bases left between them. Before thyroid surgery, none of the patients had received any treatment. There are many counts of this clone. Its antigen is undetermined. The sample comprised blood. This sequence joins TRBV6-2 or TRBV6-3 and TRBJ1-5, with D possibly being TRBD1 (5 bases). The source is a female donor with papillary thyroid cancer or a benign thyroid nodule (not recorded which). Some clones in this sample may be carry-over from other donors' samples. The CDR3 DNA sequence: TGTGCCAGCAGTACTTCCGGGGGGGTAGTGGGCAATCAGCCCCAGCATTTT. It yields the protein CASSTSGGVVGNQPQHF.